A selection of T cell receptor beta chains follows, all from one sample in a study of T cell changes during pregnancy in multiple sclerosis. Clones were sequenced by immunoSEQ multiplex PCR, and TCRdb holds only the in-frame ones, with some missing. The sample yields about 40,000 clones, 80% to 95% seen once. Sequenced here: CD4+ T cells from peripheral blood mononuclear cells, sampled in the third trimester of pregnancy. Receptor source: a female donor with multiple sclerosis, enrolled in a pregnancy study. CDR3s include the opening cysteine and the closing phenylalanine or tryptophan.

j_gene,v_gene,len,CDR3aa
TRBJ2-7,TRBV7-6,15,CASSLLSSGSGEQYF
TRBJ1-1,TRBV19,14,CASREDRTNTEAFF
TRBJ2-4,TRBV5-1,14,CASSATSGANIQYF
TRBJ2-3,TRBV10-3,16,CAISSLAGVGTDTQYF
TRBJ2-5,TRBV11-2,19,CASSSLAPWVAGGQETQYF
TRBJ2-1,TRBV9,16,CASSVASTSGSTEQFF
TRBJ1-1,TRBV5-4,13,CATTDRGRTEAFF
TRBJ2-1,TRBV2,15,CASKNTRLAANEQFF
TRBJ2-1,TRBV7-6,12,CAGTGAGNEQFF
TRBJ2-3,TRBV7-6,12,CASSAEGDTQYF
TRBJ1-2,TRBV5-4,14,CASSLGEGHYGYTF
TRBJ1-1,TRBV30,15,CAWGGLGGMNTEAFF
TRBJ1-1,TRBV2,14,CASSGTGGSTEAFF
.,TRBV2,13,CASRPIWSYEQYF
TRBJ1-4,TRBV28,15,CASRGQVPTNEKLFF
TRBJ2-1,TRBV5-1,14,CASSLDNFDNEQFF
TRBJ1-5,TRBV19,19,CASSLTPRDTRYSNQPQHF
TRBJ1-1,TRBV5-5,13,CASRGDLNTEAFF
TRBJ2-3,TRBV5-4,14,CASSPQGVTDTQYF
TRBJ1-2,TRBV4-2,15,CASSQGQGTDYGYTF
TRBJ2-2,TRBV5-4,14,CASSIGLVGGELFF
TRBJ2-2,TRBV6-1,17,CASSEAPLAGGTGELFF
TRBJ1-2,TRBV5-4,14,CASSLDNRAYGYTF
TRBJ2-3,TRBV4-1,17,CASSPTSGTGATDTQYF
TRBJ1-1,TRBV28,14,CASSLVAENTEAFF
TRBJ2-2,TRBV7-2,15,CASSLTGANTGELFF
TRBJ1-1,TRBV29-1,12,CSVEIPPAEAFF
TRBJ2-1,TRBV6-1,14,CASSERRQGSSQFF
TRBJ1-1,TRBV6-1,13,CASRDRAITEAFF